These 23 T cell receptor beta chains originate from one sample sequenced in a study of technical replicates of blood from several donors. The data were produced by immunoSEQ multiplex PCR, yet TCRdb's version contains in-frame clones alone and is incomplete. The profile shows 80,000 to 95,000 clones, less than 96% of them singletons. Sequenced material: T cells isolated from PBMCs. The receptors originated from a human donor in good health.

The V and J genes are TRBV15 and TRBJ1-5, with D maybe TRBD1 (5 bases). With 4 bases removed from V and 1 base from J, the gap between germline ends came to 5 bases. CDR3 size: 13 residues. CDR1 LNHNV and CDR2 YYDKDF come from the germline V gene (reference sequence). The DNA for the CDR3 is TGTGCCACCAGCAAGGGGAGCAATCAGCCCCAGCATTTT. Its translation: CATSKGSNQPQHF.

This clone was seen a few times. The rearrangement joins TRBV27 to TRBJ1-1; no reliable D call. The ends were cut back, 5 bases at V and 0 bases at J, with 7 bases in the middle. The germline V gene has CDR1 MNHEY and CDR2 SMNVEV (reference sequence). CDR3 size: 13 residues. In DNA form, the CDR3 reads TGTGCCAGCAGTGCCCAGGTGAACACTGAAGCTTTCTTT. It specifies CASSAQVNTEAFF.

The chain uses TRBV6-1 and TRBJ1-5; TRBD1 is a possible D gene (5 bases). From germline, CDR1 is MNHNS and CDR2 SASEGT. This CDR3 has 13 residues. The V end was cut by 8 bases, the J end by 6 bases, with 14 bases between. CDR3: CASFRGDFQPQHF. Here the CDR3 DNA reads TGTGCCAGCTTTCGGGGGGACTTTCAGCCCCAGCATTTT.

The table lists this clone with a count of one. V and J are TRBV6-6 and TRBJ2-5, with TRBD1 as a possible D gene (6 bases). Trimming took 6 bases from V and 5 from J, leaving 10 bases between them. The CDR3 runs to 12 residues. Germline CDR1 reads MNHNY; CDR2 reads SVGAGI (reference sequence). The DNA of the CDR3 is TGTGCCAGCAGACAGGGATGGGAGACCCAGTACTTC. It codes for CASRQGWETQYF.

The V gene is TRBV5-5, the J gene TRBJ2-7, with TRBD1 matching over 7 bases. V trimming: 3 bases; J trimming: 1 base; junction bases outside the gene matches: 7. The CDR3 has 15 amino acids. Germline values: CDR1 SGHKS, CDR2 YYEKEE (reference sequence). The CDR3 sequence: CASSWSGTDSYEQYF. The CDR3 DNA is TGTGCCAGCAGCTGGTCCGGGACAGATTCCTACGAGCAGTACTTC.

Only one count was recorded for this clone. The chain employs TRBV2 and TRBJ2-1; tentative D call: TRBD1 (5 bases). Germline CDR1 is SNHLY and CDR2 is FYNNEI. V was trimmed by 3 bases and J by 6 bases, leaving 9 bases between them. This CDR3 comprises 13 residues. The CDR3 sequence: CASSESRGNEQFF. CDR3 DNA sequence: TGTGCCAGCAGTGAGTCAAGGGGCAATGAGCAGTTCTTC.

In DNA form, the CDR3 reads TGTGCCACCACGAGAAACGGGGATAATTCAGATACGCAGTATTTT. As protein: CATTRNGDNSDTQYF. This chain joins TRBV19 and TRBJ2-3, with D maybe TRBD2 (5 bases). The CDR3 totals 15 residues. Germline CDR1 reads LNHDA; CDR2 reads SQIVND (reference sequence). The V gene lost 10 bases and the J gene lost 4 bases, with 21 bases spanning the gap.

This clone was detected only a few times. The V and J genes are TRBV7-2 and TRBJ1-2, with TRBD1 matching over 8 bases. Looked up from germline, CDR1 is SGHTA and CDR2 is FQGNSA. V shed 2 bases and J 7 bases; nucleotides not matched to a gene: 3. The CDR3 runs to 13 residues. The CDR3 here is CASSLQGASGYTF. CDR3 sequence (DNA): TGTGCCAGCAGCTTACAGGGGGCGTCTGGCTACACCTTC.

The CDR3 DNA follows: TGTGCCAGCAGTGAAACAGGGACCCATGGCTACACCTTC. Its translation is CASSETGTHGYTF. J is TRBJ1-2 and V is TRBV6-1; perhaps TRBD1 as D (6 bases). In germline, CDR1 is MNHNS, CDR2 SASEGT. The V gene lost 2 bases and the J gene lost 6 bases, with 10 bases spanning the gap. This CDR3 region has 13 residues.

Remarks on this clone: This sample also contains other DNA sequences that code for the same CDR3. This rearrangement joins TRBV19 to TRBJ1-5; 12 bases map to TRBD1. V shed 5 bases and J 6 bases; nucleotides not matched to a gene: 5. Germline V CDR1 and CDR2: LNHDA, SQIVND (reference sequence). CDR3 size: 15 residues. The CDR3 DNA is TGTGCCAGTAGTGGGACAGGGGGCGCGGGTCAGCCCCAGCATTTT. Translation: CASSGTGGAGQPQHF.

This rearrangement joins TRBV21-1 to TRBJ2-7; the listed D gene, TRBD2, was not tested against the DNA. TRBV21-1 is labeled a pseudogene. The CDR3 extends over 17 amino acids. The CDR3 reads CASSQGYWTSGLREQYF. CDR3 sequence (DNA): TGTGCCAGCAGCCAAGGGTATTGGACTAGCGGGCTCCGCGAGCAGTACTTC.

The chain couples TRBV18 to TRBJ2-3; TRBD2 matches 12 bases. Per the germline V gene, CDR1 is KGHSH and CDR2 is LQKENI. CDR3 length equals 15 residues. Trimming cost V 4 bases and J 6 bases; bases outside gene matches: 5. The chain's CDR3 is CASSRLAGVADTQYF. The CDR3 nucleotides read TGTGCCAGCTCACGACTAGCGGGAGTGGCGGATACGCAGTATTTT.

The V call is TRBV28, the J call TRBJ1-5, with TRBD1 as a possible D gene (5 bases). The V end lost 7 bases, the J end lost 1 base, and 14 bases lay between the germline ends. CDR1 and CDR2 (germline): MDHEN, SYDVKM. CDR3 length equals 15 residues. The DNA of the CDR3 is TGTGCCAGCATTAGGCGGGGGAGCAGCAATCAGCCCCAGCATTTT. This sequence encodes CASIRRGSSNQPQHF.

J is TRBJ2-3 and V is TRBV4-3; maybe TRBD2 (5 bases). Deletions cut 0 bases from V and 4 bases from J, with 11 bases between. The CDR3 consists of 15 residues. Germline assignment: CDR1 LGHNA and CDR2 YSLEER. This CDR3 reads CASSQDGSGSDTQYF. The CDR3 coding sequence is TGCGCCAGCAGCCAAGATGGGAGCGGTTCAGATACGCAGTATTTT.

This clone was seen a single time. The gene calls are TRBV7-2 and TRBJ2-7; TRBD1 matches at 7 bases. The length of the CDR3 is 15 residues. The germline gives CDR1 SGHTA, CDR2 FQGNSA. The J segment lost 0 bases and the V segment lost 3 bases, leaving 5 bases of the junction unmatched. The CDR3 is CASSFGTALSYEQYF. For the CDR3, the DNA is TGTGCCAGCAGCTTCGGGACAGCACTCTCCTACGAGCAGTACTTC.

The chain joins TRBV11-2 to TRBJ1-2, with 8 bases matching TRBD1. Germline assignment: CDR1 SGHAT and CDR2 FQNNGV. The length of the CDR3 is 14 residues. The trim removed 4 bases at V and 2 bases at J, leaving 3 bases unmatched. The CDR3, as DNA: TGTGCCAGCAGCTCCGCAGGGGGCAACTATGGCTACACCTTC. This codes for CASSSAGGNYGYTF. Drawing the rest from reference TRBV11-2 and TRBJ1-2, the complete variable domain is EAGVAQSPRYKIIEKRQSVAFWCNPISGHATLYWYQQILGQGPKLLIQFQNNGVVDDSQLPKDRFSAERLKGVDSTLKIQPAKLEDSAVYLCASSSAGGNYGYTFGSGTRLTVV.

V is TRBV27 and J is TRBJ1-5, with 8 bases identical to TRBD1. The germline gives CDR1 MNHEY, CDR2 SMNVEV (reference sequence). J gave up 5 bases and V 7 bases, and 7 bases lay outside the gene matches. The CDR3 covers 14 residues. The DNA for the CDR3 is TGTGCCAGCAATCCGACAGGGGAACATCAGCCCCAGCATTTT. Translating it yields CASNPTGEHQPQHF.

The chain employs TRBV4-2 and TRBJ2-2; D is ambiguous. The V gene lost 0 bases and the J gene lost 10 bases, with 15 bases spanning the gap. CDR3 length equals 15 residues. The germline V gene has CDR1 LGHNA and CDR2 YNFKEQ. CDR3 coding DNA: TGTGCCAGCAGCCAAGATGGAGCGAGGAATACGGAGCTGTTTTTT. Amino acids: CASSQDGARNTELFF.

This chain joins TRBV20-1 and TRBJ1-1, with D unclear. CDR3 length equals 11 residues. Trimming removed 8 bases from V and 0 bases from J, with 7 bases in between. Germline values: CDR1 DFQATT, CDR2 SNEGSKA (reference sequence). The CDR3: CSLYMNTEAFF. The DNA for the CDR3 is TGCAGTCTTTACATGAACACTGAAGCTTTCTTT.

This chain links TRBV5-1 with TRBJ1-1; weak D call: TRBD1 (6 bases). The CDR3 has 13 residues. V gave up 7 bases and J gave up 1 base, with 11 bases separating them. Germline CDR1 is SGHRS and CDR2 is YFSETQ. The CDR3 nucleotides read TGCGCCAGCTCCGTCAGGGGGAACACTGAAGCTTTCTTT. This sequence encodes CASSVRGNTEAFF.

The V call is TRBV28, the J call TRBJ1-1; 7 bases are shared with TRBD1. In germline, CDR1 is MDHEN, CDR2 SYDVKM. CDR3 length: 14 amino acids. J lost 4 bases, V lost 2 bases, and 4 bases had no gene match. CDR3 protein: CASSLLDRSTEAFF. The DNA for the CDR3 is TGTGCCAGCAGTTTACTGGACAGGTCCACTGAAGCTTTCTTT.

This chain's CDR3 is CASHRTSGSETQYF. CDR3 nucleotides: TGTGCCAGCCATCGGACTAGCGGGAGCGAGACCCAGTACTTC. This rearrangement joins TRBV7-9 to TRBJ2-5, with 13 nucleotides matching TRBD2. The germline CDR1 and CDR2 sequences are SEHNR and FQNEAQ (reference sequence). This CDR3 spans 14 amino acids. V lost 8 bases, J lost 5 bases, and 5 bases stayed unmatched.

This clone has just one count. The chain has TRBV9 and TRBJ1-2, with TRBD1 as a possible D gene (6 bases). V was shortened by 1 base and J by 10 bases, with 20 bases between the two germline ends. CDR1 and CDR2 (germline): SGDLS, YYNGEE. The CDR3 loop spans 15 amino acids. The CDR3 reads CASSVYTGLFAFYTF. The CDR3 bases are TGTGCCAGCAGCGTATATACAGGGTTATTTGCATTCTACACCTTC.